This T cell receptor beta chain was recorded in a study of T-cell memory formation after mild COVID-19. Study-wide results and caveats: Those CD4+ clones that contracted were mainly in CM and EM (CD8+ ones in EMRA).

The CDR3 covers 14 residues. Germline CDR1 reads SEHNR; CDR2 reads FQNEAQ (reference sequence). With 1 base removed from V and 4 bases from J, the gap between germline ends came to 11 bases. Regarding this clonotype: Its specificity is unknown.

Employing constant-segment primers, 5'RACE generated TCR alpha and TCR beta cDNA libraries bearing sample barcodes and UMIs. TCRdb reanalysed the 5' RACE reads using MiXCR and keeps one entry per CDR3 protein. The repertoire holds 550,000 to 650,000 distinct CDR3 sequences, approximately 15% seen once, with roughly 8% in the top ten. Sequencing input: PBMCs or a T cell subset sorted from them (not recorded which). The clonotype comes from an adult woman who had mild COVID-19 (a few samples of this study predate the infection). Cell type and time point are not known. This rearrangement joins TRBV7-9 to TRBJ2-7; TRBD1 is a possible D gene (6 bases). The CDR3, as DNA: TGTGCCAGCAGCTTAGACAGGGAAAAGTACGAGCAGTACTTC. It yields the protein CASSLDREKYEQYF.